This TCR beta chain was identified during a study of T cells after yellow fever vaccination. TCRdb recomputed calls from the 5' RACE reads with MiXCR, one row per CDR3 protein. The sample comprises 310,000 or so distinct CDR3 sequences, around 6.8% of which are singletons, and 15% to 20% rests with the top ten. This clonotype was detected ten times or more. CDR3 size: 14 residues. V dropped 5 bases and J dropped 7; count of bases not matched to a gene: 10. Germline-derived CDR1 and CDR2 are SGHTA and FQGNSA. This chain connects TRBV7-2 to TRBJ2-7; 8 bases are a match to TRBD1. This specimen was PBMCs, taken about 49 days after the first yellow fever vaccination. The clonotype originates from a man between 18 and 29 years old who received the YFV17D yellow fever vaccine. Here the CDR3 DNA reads TGTGCCAGCAGCGCCCCCGGGACAGGCGGGGAGCAGTACTTC. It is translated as CASSAPGTGGEQYF.